The clone carrying this T cell receptor beta chain was counted at least ten times. Its cognate antigen is unknown. TCRdb passed the RT-PCR reads through MiXCR, listing each CDR3 protein once. The sample has approximately 250,000 distinct CDR3 sequences; 9.5% to 15% are singletons. CDR1 and CDR2 (germline): SGHTA, FQGTGA. Trimming took off 0 bases at V and 2 bases at J, with 11 bases between the two ends. The CDR3 covers 16 residues. The sample comes from a study of response to subunit inactivated influenza vaccine. Study results and limitations: The authors offered the suggestion that each seasonal influenza vaccination recruits few new T cells.

The clonotype was recovered from a man in his fifties who received an inactivated influenza vaccine. The chain uses TRBV7-3 and TRBJ2-1; perhaps TRBD1 as D (5 bases). The source material was non-naive T cells sorted from PBMCs, sampled less than 15 days before vaccination. As DNA, the CDR3 is TGTGCCAGCAGCTTAACCGGCCAGGGCCCCTACAATGAGCAGTTCTTC. Translation: CASSLTGQGPYNEQFF.